Given below is one T cell receptor (beta chain) in context. Repertoires were generated with immunoSEQ multiplex PCR, while TCRdb's copy carries only in-frame clones and drops some. The table lists approximately 200,000 clones, roughly 87% of them singletons. The sample comes from a study of blood T cell repertoires in COVID-19. Across under 25 US areas, participants ranged in age from roughly 18 to 95 years. Recovered status in Cohort 3 required two negative PCRs, clearance, or symptom resolution. Sequencing was carried out using PBMCs or T cells enriched from blood (not recorded which). This TCR was sampled from a woman aged 25 to 39 who had recovered from COVID-19.

Here the CDR3 DNA reads TGTGCCAGCAGTTTATGGGGGGAATCCGGGGAGCTGTTTTTT. Protein sequence: CASSLWGESGELFF. This sequence joins TRBV27 and TRBJ2-2, with a weak D call TRBD2 (6 bases). The CDR3 spans 14 residues. Trimming cost V 1 base and J 6 bases, with 9 bases left between them. Germline V gene sequence: CDR1 MNHEY, CDR2 SMNVEV (reference sequence).